This T cell receptor beta chain was found in a study of vaccination effects on CD4 cells after COVID-19. Study-level background: Vaccination followed sampling of two convalescent patients by 16 days and one week respectively.

This clone was counted a few times. The target antigen is unknown. The study, taken as a whole, reports: Sampling in the study covered few convalescent patients and included no early post-infection timepoints. Among infection- and vaccine-induced clones, marked clonal contraction occurred late after vaccination.

With the ViraFEST assay, the study expanded antigen-specific CD4+ T cells using viral peptide pools, then sequenced them. A 10-day culture period preceded the isolation of CD4+ T cells. This person caught SARS-CoV-2 sometime from March to December 2020, and PCR testing confirmed the infection. Clones were read by immunoSEQ multiplex PCR, and TCRdb kept only the in-frame ones, dropping some. The sample has about 20,000 clones, around four fifths seen once; the top ten hold around 16%. The germline CDR1 and CDR2 sequences are KGHSH and LQKENI. The CDR3 is made up of 15 amino acids. With V trimmed by 5 bases and J by 3 bases, 8 bases remained unmatched.

J is TRBJ1-2 and V is TRBV18; 8 bases line up with TRBD1. The material sequenced was CD4+ T cells from PBMCs cultured with SARS-CoV-2 spike peptides, taken before COVID-19 vaccination. This sequence originates from a human donor who had a prior SARS-CoV-2 infection. CDR3 region: CASSEGQGGDYGYTF. CDR3 DNA sequence: TGTGCCAGCTCAGAAGGACAGGGAGGGGACTATGGCTACACCTTC. Based on the CDR3 plus reference TRBV18 and TRBJ1-2, the full variable domain is NAGVMQNPRHLVRRRGQEARLRCSPMKGHSHVYWYRQLPEEGLKFMVYLQKENIIDESGMPKERFSAEFPKEGPSILRIQQVVRGDSAAYFCASSEGQGGDYGYTFGSGTRLTVV.